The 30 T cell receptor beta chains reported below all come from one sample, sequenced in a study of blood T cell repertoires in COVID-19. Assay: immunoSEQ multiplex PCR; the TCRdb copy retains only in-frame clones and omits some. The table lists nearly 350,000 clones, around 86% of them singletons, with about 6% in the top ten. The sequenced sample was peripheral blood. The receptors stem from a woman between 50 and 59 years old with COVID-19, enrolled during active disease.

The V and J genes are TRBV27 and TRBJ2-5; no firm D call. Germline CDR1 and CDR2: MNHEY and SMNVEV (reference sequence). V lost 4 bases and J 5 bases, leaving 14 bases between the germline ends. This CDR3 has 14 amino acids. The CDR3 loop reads CASSSTPRWETQYF. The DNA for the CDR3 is TGTGCCAGCAGTTCAACTCCGAGGTGGGAGACCCAGTACTTC.

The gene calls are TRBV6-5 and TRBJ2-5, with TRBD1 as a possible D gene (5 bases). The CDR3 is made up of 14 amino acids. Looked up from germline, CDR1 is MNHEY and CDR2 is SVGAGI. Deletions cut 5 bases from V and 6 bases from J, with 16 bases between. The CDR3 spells CASSPSGREKTQYF. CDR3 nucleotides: TGTGCCAGCAGTCCCTCAGGCAGGGAAAAGACCCAGTACTTC.

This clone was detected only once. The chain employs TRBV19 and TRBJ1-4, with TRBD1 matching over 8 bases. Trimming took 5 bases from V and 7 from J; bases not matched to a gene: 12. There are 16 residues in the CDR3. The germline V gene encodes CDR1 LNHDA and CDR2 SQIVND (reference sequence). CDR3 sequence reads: CASSDRTGRVGEKLFF. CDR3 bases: TGTGCCAGTAGTGATCGGACAGGGCGCGTTGGTGAAAAACTGTTTTTT.

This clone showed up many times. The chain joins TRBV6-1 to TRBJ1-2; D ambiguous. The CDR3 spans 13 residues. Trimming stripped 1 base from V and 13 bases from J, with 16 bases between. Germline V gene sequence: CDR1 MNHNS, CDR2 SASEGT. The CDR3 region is CASSEGLLRVGTF. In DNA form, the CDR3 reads TGTGCCAGCAGTGAAGGGTTACTGCGGGTGGGCACCTTC.

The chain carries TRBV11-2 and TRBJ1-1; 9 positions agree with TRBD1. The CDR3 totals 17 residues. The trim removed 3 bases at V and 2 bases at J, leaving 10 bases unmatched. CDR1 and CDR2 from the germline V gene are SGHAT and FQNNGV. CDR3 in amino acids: CASSFGTGRIQNTEAFF. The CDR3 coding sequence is TGTGCCAGCAGCTTCGGGACAGGGCGGATCCAAAACACTGAAGCTTTCTTT.

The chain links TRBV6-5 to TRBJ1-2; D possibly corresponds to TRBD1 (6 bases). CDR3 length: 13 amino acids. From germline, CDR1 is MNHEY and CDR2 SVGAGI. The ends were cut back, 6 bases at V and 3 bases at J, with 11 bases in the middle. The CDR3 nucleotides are TGTGCCAGCAGAAGGGGGGGCTACTATGGCTACACCTTC. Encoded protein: CASRRGGYYGYTF.

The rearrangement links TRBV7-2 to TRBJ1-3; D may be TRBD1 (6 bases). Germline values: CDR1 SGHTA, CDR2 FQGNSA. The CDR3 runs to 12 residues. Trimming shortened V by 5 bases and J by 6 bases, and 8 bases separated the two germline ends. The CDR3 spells CASSPGVNTIYF. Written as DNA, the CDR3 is TGTGCCAGCAGCCCAGGGGTAAACACCATATATTTT. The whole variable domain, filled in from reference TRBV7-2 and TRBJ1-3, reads GAGVSQSPSNKVTEKGKDVELRCDPISGHTALYWYRQSLGQGLEFLIYFQGNSAPDKSGLPSDRFSAERTGGSVSTLTIQRTQQEDSAVYLCASSPGVNTIYFGEGSWLTVV.

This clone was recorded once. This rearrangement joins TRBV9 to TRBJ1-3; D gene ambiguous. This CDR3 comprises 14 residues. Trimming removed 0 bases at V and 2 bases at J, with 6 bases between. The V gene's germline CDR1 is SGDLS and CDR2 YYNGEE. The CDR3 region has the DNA TGTGCCAGCAGCGTAGACCTAACTGGAAACACCATATATTTT. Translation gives CASSVDLTGNTIYF.

CDR3 in amino acids: CASSRRGQGSLQPQHF. Here the CDR3 DNA reads TGTGCCAGTAGCAGAAGGGGACAGGGGAGTTTACAGCCCCAGCATTTT. The chain carries TRBV19 and TRBJ1-5; 10 nucleotides align to TRBD1. CDR1 is LNHDA, CDR2 SQIVND, per germline (reference sequence). The CDR3 loop spans 16 amino acids. J was trimmed by 7 bases and V by 6 bases; bases with no gene match: 12.

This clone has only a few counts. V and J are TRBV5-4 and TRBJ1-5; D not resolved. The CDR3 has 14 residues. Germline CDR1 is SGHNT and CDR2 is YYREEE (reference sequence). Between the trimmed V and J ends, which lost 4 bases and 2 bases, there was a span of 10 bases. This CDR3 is CASSTDPGNQPQHF. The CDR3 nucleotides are TGTGCCAGCAGCACTGATCCTGGCAATCAGCCCCAGCATTTT.

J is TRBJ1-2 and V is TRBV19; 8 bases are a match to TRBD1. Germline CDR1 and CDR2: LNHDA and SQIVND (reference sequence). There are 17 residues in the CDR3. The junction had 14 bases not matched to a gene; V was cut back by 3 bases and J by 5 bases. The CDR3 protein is CASSIRQGPYERYGYTF. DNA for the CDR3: TGTGCCAGTAGTATCCGACAGGGGCCCTACGAAAGGTATGGCTACACCTTC. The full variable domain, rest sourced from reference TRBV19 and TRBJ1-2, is DGGITQSPKYLFRKEGQNVTLSCEQNLNHDAMYWYRQDPGQGLRLIYYSQIVNDFQKGDIAEGYSVSREKKESFPLTVTSAQKNPTAFYLCASSIRQGPYERYGYTFGSGTRLTVV.

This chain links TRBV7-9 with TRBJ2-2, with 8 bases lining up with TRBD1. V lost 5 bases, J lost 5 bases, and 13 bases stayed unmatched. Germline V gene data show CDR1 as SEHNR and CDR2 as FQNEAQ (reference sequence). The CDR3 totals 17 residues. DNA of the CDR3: TGTGCCAGCAGCCGGAATGAGCAGGGGGCTTCGACCGGGGAGCTGTTTTTT. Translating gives CASSRNEQGASTGELFF.

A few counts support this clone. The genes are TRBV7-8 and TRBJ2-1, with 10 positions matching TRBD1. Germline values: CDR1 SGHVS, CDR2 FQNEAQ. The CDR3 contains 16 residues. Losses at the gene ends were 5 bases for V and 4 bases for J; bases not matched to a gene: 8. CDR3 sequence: CASSRGGTGVYNEQFF. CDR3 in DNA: TGTGCCAGCAGCCGCGGGGGGACAGGGGTATACAATGAGCAGTTCTTC.

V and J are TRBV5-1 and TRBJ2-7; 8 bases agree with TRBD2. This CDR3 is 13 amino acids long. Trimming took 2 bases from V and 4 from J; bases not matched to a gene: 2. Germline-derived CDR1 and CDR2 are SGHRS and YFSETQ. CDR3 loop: CASSFSSGYEQYF. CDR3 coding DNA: TGCGCCAGCAGCTTCTCTAGCGGGTACGAGCAGTACTTC.

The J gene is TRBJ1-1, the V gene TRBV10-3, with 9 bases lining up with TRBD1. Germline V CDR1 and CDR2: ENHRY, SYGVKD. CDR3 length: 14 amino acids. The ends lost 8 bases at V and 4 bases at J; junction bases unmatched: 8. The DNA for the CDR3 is TGTGCCATCTGGACAGGGGACCTCGGCACTGAAGCTTTCTTT. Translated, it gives CAIWTGDLGTEAFF.

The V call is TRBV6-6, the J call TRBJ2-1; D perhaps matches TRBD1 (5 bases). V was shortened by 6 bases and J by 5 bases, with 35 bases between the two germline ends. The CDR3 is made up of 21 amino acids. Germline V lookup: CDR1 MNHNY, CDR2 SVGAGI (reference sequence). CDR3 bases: TGTGCCAGCAGCCCCGTCTTCGTCGGTATCCGCCCGGACACTCCGAACAATGAGCAGTTCTTC. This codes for CASSPVFVGIRPDTPNNEQFF.

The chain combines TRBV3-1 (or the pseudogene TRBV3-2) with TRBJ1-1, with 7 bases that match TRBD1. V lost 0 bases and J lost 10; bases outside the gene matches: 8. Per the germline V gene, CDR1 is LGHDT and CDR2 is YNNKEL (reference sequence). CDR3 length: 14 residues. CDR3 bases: TGTGCCAGCAGCCAAGATTGGGACAGAAAGAGAGCTTTCTTT. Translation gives CASSQDWDRKRAFF.

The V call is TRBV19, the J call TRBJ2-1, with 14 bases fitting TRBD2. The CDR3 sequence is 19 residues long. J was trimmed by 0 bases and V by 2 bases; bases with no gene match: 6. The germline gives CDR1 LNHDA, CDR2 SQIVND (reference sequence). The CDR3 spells CASSISRLAGGYSYNEQFF. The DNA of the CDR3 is TGTGCCAGTAGTATATCACGACTAGCGGGAGGGTACTCCTACAATGAGCAGTTCTTC.

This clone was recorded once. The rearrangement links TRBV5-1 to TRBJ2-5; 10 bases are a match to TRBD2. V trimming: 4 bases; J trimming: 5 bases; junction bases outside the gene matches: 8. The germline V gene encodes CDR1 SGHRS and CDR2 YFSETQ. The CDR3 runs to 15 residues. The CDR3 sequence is CASSLAGAGRETQYF. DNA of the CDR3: TGCGCCAGCAGCCTAGCGGGAGCCGGTCGCGAGACCCAGTACTTC.

CDR3 amino acids: CASSLLANQPQHF. Here the CDR3 DNA reads TGTGCCAGCAGCCTCCTAGCCAATCAGCCCCAGCATTTT. J is TRBJ1-5 and V is TRBV7-8; D remains unclear. From germline, CDR1 is SGHVS and CDR2 FQNEAQ. V gave up 5 bases and J gave up 3 bases, with 8 bases separating them. The CDR3 spans 13 residues.

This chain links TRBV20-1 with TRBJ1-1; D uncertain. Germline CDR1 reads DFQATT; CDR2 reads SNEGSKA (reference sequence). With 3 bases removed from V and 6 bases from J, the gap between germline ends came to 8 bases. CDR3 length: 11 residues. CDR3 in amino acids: CSARSNSEAFF. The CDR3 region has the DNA TGCAGTGCTAGGTCTAATTCTGAAGCTTTCTTT.

CDR3 coding DNA: TGTGCCAGCAGTCGGACTAGCCCTAACACCGGGGAGCTGTTTTTT. It translates to CASSRTSPNTGELFF. This chain uses TRBV5-4 with TRBJ2-2; the match to TRBD2 covers 8 bases. Trimming cost V 5 bases and J 2 bases; bases outside gene matches: 5. The CDR3 contains 15 residues. The germline gives CDR1 SGHNT, CDR2 YYREEE (reference sequence). Supplemented by reference TRBV5-4 and TRBJ2-2, the full variable domain reads ETGVTQSPTHLIKTRGQQVTLRCSSQSGHNTVSWYQQALGQGPQFIFQYYREEENGRGNFPPRFSGLQFPNYSSELNVNALELDDSALYLCASSRTSPNTGELFFGEGSRLTVL.

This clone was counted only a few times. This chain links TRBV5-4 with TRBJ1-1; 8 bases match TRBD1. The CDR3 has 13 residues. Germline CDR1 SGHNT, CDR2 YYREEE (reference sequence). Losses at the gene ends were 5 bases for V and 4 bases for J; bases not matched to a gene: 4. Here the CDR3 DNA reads TGTGCCAGCAGGTTTACAGGGGGCACTGAAGCTTTCTTT. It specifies CASRFTGGTEAFF.

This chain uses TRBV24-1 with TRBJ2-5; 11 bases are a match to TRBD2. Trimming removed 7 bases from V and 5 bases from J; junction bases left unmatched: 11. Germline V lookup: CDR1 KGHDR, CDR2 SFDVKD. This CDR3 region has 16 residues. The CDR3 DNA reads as TGTGCCACCAGCCCTCAAATAGCGGGAGGGTTGGAGACCCAGTACTTC. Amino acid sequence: CATSPQIAGGLETQYF.

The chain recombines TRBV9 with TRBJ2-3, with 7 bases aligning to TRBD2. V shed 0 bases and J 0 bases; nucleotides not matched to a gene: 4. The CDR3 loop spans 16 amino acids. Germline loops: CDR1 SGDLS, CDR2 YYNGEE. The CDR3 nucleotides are TGTGCCAGCAGCGTAGGAGGGAGGGCTAGCACAGATACGCAGTATTTT. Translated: CASSVGGRASTDTQYF.

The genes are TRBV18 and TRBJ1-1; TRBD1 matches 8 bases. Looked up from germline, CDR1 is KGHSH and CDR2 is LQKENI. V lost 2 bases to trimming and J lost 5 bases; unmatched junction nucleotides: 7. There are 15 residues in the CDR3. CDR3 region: CASSPSRGRITEAFF. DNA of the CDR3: TGTGCCAGCTCACCAAGCAGGGGGCGCATTACTGAAGCTTTCTTT.

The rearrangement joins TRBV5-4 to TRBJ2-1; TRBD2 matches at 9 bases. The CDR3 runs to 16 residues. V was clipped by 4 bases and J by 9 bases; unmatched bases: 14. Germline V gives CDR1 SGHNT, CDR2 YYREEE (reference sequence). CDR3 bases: TGTGCCAGCAGCAAAAGACTAGCGGCGAAAAGGGGTGAGCAGTTCTTC. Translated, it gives CASSKRLAAKRGEQFF.

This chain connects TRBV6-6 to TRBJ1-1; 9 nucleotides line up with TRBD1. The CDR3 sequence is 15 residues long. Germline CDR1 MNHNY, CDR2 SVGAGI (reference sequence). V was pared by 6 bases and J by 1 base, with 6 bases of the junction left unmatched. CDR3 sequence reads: CASRRDRAKNTEAFF. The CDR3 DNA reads TGTGCCAGCAGGCGGGACAGGGCGAAGAACACTGAAGCTTTCTTT.

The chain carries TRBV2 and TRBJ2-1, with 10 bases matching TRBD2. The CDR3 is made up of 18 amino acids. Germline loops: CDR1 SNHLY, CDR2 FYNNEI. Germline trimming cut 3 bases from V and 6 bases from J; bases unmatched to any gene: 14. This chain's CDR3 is CASSDRSVASGSSNEQFF. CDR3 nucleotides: TGTGCCAGCAGTGATCGAAGTGTGGCTAGCGGGAGTTCCAATGAGCAGTTCTTC.

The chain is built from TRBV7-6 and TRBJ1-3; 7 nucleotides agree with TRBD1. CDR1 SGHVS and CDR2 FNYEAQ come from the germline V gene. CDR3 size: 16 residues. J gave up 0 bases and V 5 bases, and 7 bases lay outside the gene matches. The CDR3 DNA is TGTGCCAGCAGCCCAACGGGACAGCACTCTGGAAACACCATATATTTT. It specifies CASSPTGQHSGNTIYF.